This T cell receptor beta chain was documented in a study of spatial heterogeneity in lung cancer. Every TCR cDNA molecule bore a unique molecular identifier. TCRdb reprocessed the 5' RACE reads via MiXCR and lists one record per CDR3 protein. The sample consists of around 4,000 distinct CDR3 sequences, about 22% of them appearing once. The V and J ends lost 5 bases and 0 bases, in that order; junction bases with no gene match: 13. Germline V CDR1 and CDR2: SGHRS, YFSETQ. CDR3 length: 19 residues. Sample time point: sample taken at primary tumor resection. Unsorted samples of tumor, nontumor lung or frozen PBMC had their whole RNA sequenced. The donors comprised about 70 untreated early-stage non-small cell lung cancer patients. This clonotype counts as medium-sized. This beta chain appears as a stray read in a library generated for alpha chains; its size is not informative.

Material: normal lung tissue next to the tumor, obtained at surgery. The receptor comes from a female donor with early-stage non-small cell lung cancer. The V call is TRBV5-1, the J call TRBJ2-7; TRBD2 aligns across 14 bases. The CDR3 reads CASSRRGGLAGDPSYEQYF. DNA of the CDR3: TGCGCCAGCAGTCGGCGCGGGGGACTAGCGGGAGACCCCTCCTACGAGCAGTACTTC.